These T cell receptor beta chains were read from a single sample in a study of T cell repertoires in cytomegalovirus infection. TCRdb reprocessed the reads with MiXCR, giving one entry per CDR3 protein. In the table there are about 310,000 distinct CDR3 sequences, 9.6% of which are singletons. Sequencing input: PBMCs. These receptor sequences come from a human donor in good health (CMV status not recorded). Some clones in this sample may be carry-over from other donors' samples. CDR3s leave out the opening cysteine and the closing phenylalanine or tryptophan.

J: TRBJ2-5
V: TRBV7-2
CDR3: ASSPGGGLQETQY

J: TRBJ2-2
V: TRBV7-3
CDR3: ASSPHGTYNTGELF

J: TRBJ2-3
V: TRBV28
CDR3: ASTFGGSPFDTQY

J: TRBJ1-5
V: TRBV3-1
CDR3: ASSQGTGDQPQH

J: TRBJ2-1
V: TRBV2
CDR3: ASSRRQGGSYNEQF

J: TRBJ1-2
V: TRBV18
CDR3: ASSPQGAEGYT

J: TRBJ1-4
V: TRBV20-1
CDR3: SAGEVSPNEKLF

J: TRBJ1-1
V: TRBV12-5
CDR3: ASGPGSALMNTEAF

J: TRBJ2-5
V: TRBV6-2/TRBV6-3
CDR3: ASSYSTRGAETQY

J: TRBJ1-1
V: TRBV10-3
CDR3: AIRGGDTEAF

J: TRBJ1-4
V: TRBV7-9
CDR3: ASSLAVGGDREKLF

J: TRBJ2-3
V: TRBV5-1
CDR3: ASSYVPGQGSTSTDTQY

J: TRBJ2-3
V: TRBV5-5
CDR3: ASSPQGASDTQY

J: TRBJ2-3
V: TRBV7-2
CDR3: ASSSRTGIRMDTQY

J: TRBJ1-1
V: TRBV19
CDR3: ASSTELPIEAF

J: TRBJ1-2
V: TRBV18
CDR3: ASSPREGDYGYT

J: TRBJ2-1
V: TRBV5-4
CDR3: ASSPPSTHEQF

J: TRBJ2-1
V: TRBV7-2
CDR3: ASSLGLAGTNEQF

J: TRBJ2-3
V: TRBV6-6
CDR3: ASRQGPSTDTQY

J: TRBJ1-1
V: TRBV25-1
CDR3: ASSEMEGVFTEAF

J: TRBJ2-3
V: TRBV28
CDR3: ASSLGGLGDTQY

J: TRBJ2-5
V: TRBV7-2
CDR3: ASSFGGAETQY

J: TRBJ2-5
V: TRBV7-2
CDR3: ASSSGTGRVGETQY

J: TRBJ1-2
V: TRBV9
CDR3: ASSITGTGKGYT

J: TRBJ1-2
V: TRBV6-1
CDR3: ASSATGDYGYT

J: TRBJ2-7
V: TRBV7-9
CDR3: ASSLRDRGSSYEQY